The entry below gives a single T cell receptor beta chain sequence along with its context. Original data processing: Using reference gene primer amplification, nucleated cell counts were estimated. The repertoire was sequenced with immunoSEQ multiplex PCR; TCRdb's copy has only in-frame clones and lacks some. V, J and clone size are those of that table, while D and trimming were read from the DNA. This sample has about 220,000 clones, with more than 65% found just once. The data originate from a study of blood T cell repertoires in COVID-19. Overall study context: Some COVID-19 samples were acute and others convalescent; all came from the United States, Italy and Spain. PBMCs, B-cell-depleted T cells, or T cells provided the cDNA or gDNA that made up the material.

The CDR3 contains 13 residues. Trimming at V came to 5 bases and at J to 11 bases, leaving 7 bases not matched to a gene. The germline CDR1 and CDR2 sequences are KGHDR and SFDVKD. V gene TRBV24-1 combines with J gene TRBJ1-5, with TRBD1 matching over 8 bases. This receptor was obtained from a woman aged 55-75 years with acute or convalescent COVID-19. The sequenced material came from peripheral blood. CDR3 sequence: CATSGDRGESQHF. The CDR3 bases are TGTGCCACCAGTGGAGACAGGGGTGAGTCCCAGCATTTT.